This is a list of T cell receptor beta chains from one sample in a study of molecular identifiers for immune sequencing clone quantification. TCRdb fed the PCR reads into MiXCR, producing one record per CDR3 protein. Of about 630,000 distinct CDR3 sequences listed, around 25% are singletons. The sequencing input was naive CD8+ T cells from blood, with Jurkat cell RNA spiked in. The receptors stem from a human donor in good health. Some libraries in this study had Jurkat cell RNA spiked in. The CDR3 runs from the conserved cysteine through the conserved F or W. D genes are given only for firm matches. Clone size is given for some rows only: seen once, a few or many times, or a class if the clone is expanded.

CDR3aa: CASSFFSGAADTQYF
CDR3nt: TGTGCCAGCAGTTTTTTTTCGGGGGCCGCAGATACGCAGTATTTT
j_gene: TRBJ2-3
d_gene: -
v_gene: TRBV12-3/TRBV12-4
abundance: few
len: 15

CDR3aa: CASSPGPGQGYTDTQYF
CDR3nt: TGTGCCAGCAGCCCAGGACCGGGACAGGGTTACACAGATACGCAGTATTTT
j_gene: TRBJ2-3
d_gene: TRBD1
v_gene: TRBV7-9
abundance: -
len: 17

CDR3aa: CASSHGLAGITGELFF
CDR3nt: TGTGCCAGCAGCCATGGACTAGCGGGAATCACCGGGGAGCTGTTTTTT
j_gene: TRBJ2-2
d_gene: TRBD2
v_gene: TRBV12-3/TRBV12-4
abundance: many
len: 16

CDR3aa: CASRRIFLGPNYGYTF
CDR3nt: TGTGCCAGCAGACGGATATTCCTGGGGCCTAACTATGGCTACACCTTC
j_gene: TRBJ1-2
d_gene: -
v_gene: TRBV12-3/TRBV12-4
abundance: -
len: 16

CDR3aa: CASSLFSVPGVETQYF
CDR3nt: TGTGCCAGCAGTTTATTCTCGGTCCCGGGGGTAGAGACCCAGTACTTC
j_gene: TRBJ2-5
d_gene: -
v_gene: TRBV28
abundance: many
len: 16

CDR3aa: CASSFLGGGTGELFF
CDR3nt: TGTGCCAGCAGTTTTCTGGGAGGGGGAACCGGGGAGCTGTTTTTT
j_gene: TRBJ2-2
d_gene: -
v_gene: TRBV27
abundance: -
len: 15

CDR3aa: CASSLDTKETQYF
CDR3nt: TGTGCCAGCAGCTTAGATACCAAAGAGACCCAGTACTTC
j_gene: TRBJ2-5
d_gene: -
v_gene: TRBV7-7
abundance: -
len: 13

CDR3aa: CASRYRGLQETQYF
CDR3nt: TGTGCCAGCAGGTATAGGGGTTTGCAAGAGACCCAGTACTTC
j_gene: TRBJ2-5
d_gene: -
v_gene: TRBV11-1
abundance: many
len: 14

CDR3aa: CATSSGTASYAQYF
CDR3nt: TGTGCCACCTCAAGCGGCACGGCCTCCTACGCGCAGTACTTC
j_gene: TRBJ2-7
d_gene: -
v_gene: TRBV27
abundance: -
len: 14

CDR3aa: CASSQKGDNQPQHF
CDR3nt: TGTGCCAGCAGTCAGAAAGGGGACAATCAGCCCCAGCATTTT
j_gene: TRBJ1-5
d_gene: -
v_gene: TRBV27
abundance: -
len: 14

CDR3aa: CARRLVNSGELFF
CDR3nt: TGTGCCCGCCGCTTAGTGAACTCCGGGGAGCTGTTTTTT
j_gene: TRBJ2-2
d_gene: -
v_gene: TRBV7-9
abundance: once
len: 13

CDR3aa: CASSQVGGSRDEQFF
CDR3nt: TGCGCCAGCAGCCAAGTGGGGGGCAGTAGAGATGAGCAGTTCTTC
j_gene: TRBJ2-1
d_gene: -
v_gene: TRBV4-1
abundance: -
len: 15

CDR3aa: CAGGPGGSYEQYF
CDR3nt: TGTGCCGGCGGACCTGGGGGATCCTACGAGCAGTACTTC
j_gene: TRBJ2-7
d_gene: -
v_gene: TRBV5-3
abundance: -
len: 13

CDR3aa: CASSQERSSTDTQYF
CDR3nt: TGTGCCAGCAGCCAAGAAAGGTCCAGCACAGATACGCAGTATTTT
j_gene: TRBJ2-3
d_gene: -
v_gene: TRBV14
abundance: many
len: 15